Included here is one TCR beta chain sequence, with context. As yet, its antigen is unknown. 60 Vbeta and 13 Jbeta primers were used in PCR. Sequencing was performed with immunoSEQ multiplex PCR; in TCRdb, only in-frame clones are kept and a portion is missing. This table holds 120,000 to 150,000 clones, 77% found once. Germline CDR1 KGHSH, CDR2 LQKENI. The CDR3 has 15 amino acids. Trimming cost V 5 bases and J 0 bases, with 11 bases left between them. This sample was included in a study of cytomegalovirus exposure and HLA in healthy donors. The study's findings and limits: Among immune exposure information, only CMV serostatus was available.

V is TRBV18 and J is TRBJ1-5; no firm D call. Sequencing input: PBMCs. This clonotype was sampled from a female donor in good health and CMV-seronegative. As DNA, the CDR3 is TGTGCCAGCTCAAAGGACTTGCTTAGCAATCAGCCCCAGCATTTT. Its translation: CASSKDLLSNQPQHF.